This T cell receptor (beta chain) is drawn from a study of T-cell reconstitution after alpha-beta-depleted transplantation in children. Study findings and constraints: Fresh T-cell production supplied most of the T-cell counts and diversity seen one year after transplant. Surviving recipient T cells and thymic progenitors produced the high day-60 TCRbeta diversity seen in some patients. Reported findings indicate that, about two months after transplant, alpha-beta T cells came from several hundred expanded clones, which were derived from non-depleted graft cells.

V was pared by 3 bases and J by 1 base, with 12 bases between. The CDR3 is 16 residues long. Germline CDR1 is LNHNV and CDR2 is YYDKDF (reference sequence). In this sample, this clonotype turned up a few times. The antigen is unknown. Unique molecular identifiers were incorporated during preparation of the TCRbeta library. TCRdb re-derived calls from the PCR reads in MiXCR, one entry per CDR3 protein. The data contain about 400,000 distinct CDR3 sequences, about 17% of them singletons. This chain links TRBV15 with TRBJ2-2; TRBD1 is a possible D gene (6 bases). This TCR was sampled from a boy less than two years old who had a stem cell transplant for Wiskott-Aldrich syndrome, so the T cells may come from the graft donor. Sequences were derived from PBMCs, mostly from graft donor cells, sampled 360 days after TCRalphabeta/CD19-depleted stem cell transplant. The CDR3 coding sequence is TGTGCCACCAGCAGTGGATTACAGGGGAACACCGGGGAGCTGTTTTTT. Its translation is CATSSGLQGNTGELFF.